This T cell receptor (beta chain) came from a study of blood T cell repertoires in COVID-19. Donors were grouped by their self-reported clinical history. TCRdb's table, derived via immunoSEQ multiplex PCR, lists solely in-frame clones and lacks some. The sample lists approximately 440,000 clones; approximately 90% were seen once. The sample consisted of PBMCs or T cells enriched from blood (not recorded which). This receptor was taken from a woman between 18 and 29 years old who had recovered from COVID-19.

The CDR3 coding sequence is TGTGCCAGCAGTTTTTCATGGGACAGCGGGAGGGAGACCCAGTACTTC. It specifies CASSFSWDSGRETQYF. The chain links TRBV6-6 to TRBJ2-5; 9 nucleotides agree with TRBD2. Germline lookup yields CDR1 MNHNY and CDR2 SVGAGI (reference sequence). This CDR3 comprises 16 residues. The junction had 11 bases not matched to a gene; V was cut back by 4 bases and J by 5 bases.